A single sample is the source of the 12 T cell receptor beta chains below, sequenced in a study of control samples from healthy donors and cancer patients. TCRdb's copy holds only in-frame clones and misses some; the assay was immunoSEQ multiplex PCR. This sample has around 100,000 clones, with just over 85% found just once. The sample was blood. These receptors originate from a man younger than 45 in good health.

This clone was seen just once. The rearrangement links TRBV27 to TRBJ2-7; TRBD2 agrees at 7 bases. V lost 0 bases and J lost 2; bases outside the gene matches: 7. Germline V gene lookup returns CDR1 MNHEY and CDR2 SMNVEV (reference sequence). This CDR3 comprises 16 residues. The CDR3 protein is CASSLSASGYPYEQYF. Written as DNA, the CDR3 is TGTGCCAGCAGTTTATCGGCTAGCGGTTACCCCTACGAGCAGTACTTC.

The V and J genes are TRBV5-4 and TRBJ2-3; 15 nucleotides agree with TRBD2. CDR1 and CDR2 from the germline V gene are SGHNT and YYREEE (reference sequence). With 2 bases clipped from V and 4 bases from J, the junction kept 2 bases outside the gene matches. The CDR3 extends over 16 amino acids. The CDR3 here is CASSFGLAGGADTQYF. The DNA for the CDR3 is TGTGCCAGCAGCTTCGGACTAGCGGGAGGGGCAGATACGCAGTATTTT.

The chain employs TRBV19 and TRBJ2-7, with a possible D match to TRBD2 (5 bases). The CDR3 covers 15 residues. V lost 0 bases and J 5 bases, leaving 14 bases between the germline ends. Per the germline V gene, CDR1 is LNHDA and CDR2 is SQIVND (reference sequence). The CDR3 is CASSIDRNSANEQYF. DNA of the CDR3: TGTGCCAGTAGTATAGATCGGAATAGCGCAAACGAGCAGTACTTC.

V and J are TRBV14 and TRBJ1-1, with a possible D match to TRBD1 (5 bases). Deletions cut 1 base from V and 6 bases from J, with 15 bases between. This CDR3 comprises 15 residues. In germline, CDR1 is SGHDN, CDR2 FVKESK. This CDR3 is CASSQARQGPPEAFF. The CDR3 coding sequence is TGTGCCAGCAGCCAAGCAAGGCAGGGACCCCCTGAAGCTTTCTTT.

The gene calls are TRBV29-1 and TRBJ1-1, with no clear D. From germline, CDR1 is SQVTM and CDR2 ANQGSEA. The CDR3 is made up of 14 amino acids. V was cut by 2 bases and J by 3 bases, with 13 bases left in between. The CDR3 coding sequence is TGCAGCGTTGAACGACACGGTGGGGACACTGAAGCTTTCTTT. It translates to CSVERHGGDTEAFF.

This rearrangement joins TRBV9 to TRBJ2-7; no definite D call. The V gene lost 4 bases and the J gene lost 4 bases, with 18 bases spanning the gap. The CDR3 covers 15 residues. In germline, CDR1 is SGDLS, CDR2 YYNGEE. The CDR3 coding sequence is TGTGCCAGCAGCCCTCGCGCAGGCCAAAAATACGAGCAGTACTTC. This encodes CASSPRAGQKYEQYF. Combining the CDR3 with reference TRBV9 and TRBJ2-7 gives the whole variable domain DSGVTQTPKHLITATGQRVTLRCSPRSGDLSVYWYQQSLDQGLQFLIQYYNGEERAKGNILERFSAQQFPDLHSELNLSSLELGDSALYFCASSPRAGQKYEQYFGPGTRLTVT.

Written as DNA, the CDR3 is TGTGCCAGCAGCCCAGTCACAGGGGGCCGTACTGAAGCTTTCTTT. The encoded protein is CASSPVTGGRTEAFF. This rearrangement joins TRBV11-3 to TRBJ1-1; 9 bases align to TRBD1. Germline loops: CDR1 SGHNT, CDR2 YENEEA. The CDR3 covers 15 residues. V dropped 5 bases and J dropped 5; count of bases not matched to a gene: 9.

The J gene is TRBJ2-5, the V gene TRBV11-2, with a tentative D call TRBD1 (6 bases). Trimming removed 6 bases at V and 4 bases at J, with 21 bases between. Germline V gives CDR1 SGHAT, CDR2 FQNNGV. The CDR3 runs to 16 residues. The CDR3 coding sequence is TGTGCCAGCAGAGAAACCGTAGCAGGGGCGGGAGAGACCCAGTACTTC. Translation: CASRETVAGAGETQYF.

The rearrangement uses TRBV13 and TRBJ2-1; D gene unclear. V lost 5 bases to trimming and J lost 9 bases, with 20 bases between them. CDR3 size: 15 residues. The germline V gene encodes CDR1 PRHDT and CDR2 FYEKMQ (reference sequence). This CDR3 reads CASSRVPTPGSEQFF. DNA for the CDR3: TGTGCCAGCAGCCGAGTCCCGACTCCGGGCAGTGAGCAGTTCTTC.

This clone was seen only once. This chain uses TRBV7-9 with TRBJ2-1; 14 bases fit TRBD2. Germline assignment: CDR1 SEHNR and CDR2 FQNEAQ (reference sequence). The junction had 6 bases not matched to a gene; V was cut back by 0 bases and J by 2 bases. The CDR3 sequence is 19 residues long. Here the CDR3 DNA reads TGTGCCAGCAGCTTAGCTGAGGTGACTAGCGGGAGGGCCTACAATGAGCAGTTCTTC. It yields the protein CASSLAEVTSGRAYNEQFF.

V and J are TRBV6-2 or TRBV6-3 and TRBJ2-3; D tentatively reads TRBD1 or TRBD2 (5 bases each). Germline CDR1 reads MNHEY; CDR2 reads SVGEGT. The CDR3 spans 16 residues. The V and J ends lost 2 bases and 1 base respectively, with 13 bases between them. The CDR3 coding sequence is TGTGCCAGCAGTTACAGGGACCACGAGGGCACAGATACGCAGTATTTT. Translating gives CASSYRDHEGTDTQYF.

The chain uses TRBV19 and TRBJ1-4, with a weak D call TRBD1 (5 bases). The CDR3 sequence is 14 residues long. Germline-derived CDR1 and CDR2 are LNHDA and SQIVND (reference sequence). Trimming stripped 3 bases from V and 8 bases from J, with 13 bases between. CDR3 protein: CASSIGQGREKLFF. Written as DNA, the CDR3 is TGTGCCAGTAGTATCGGGCAGGGTCGGGAAAAACTGTTTTTT.